This T cell receptor beta chain was retrieved from a study of blood T cell repertoires in COVID-19. Study-wide background: Acute-phase and convalescent COVID-19 samples originated in the United States, Italy and Spain. The cDNA or gDNA used as material had been derived from T cells, B-cell-depleted T cells, or PBMCs.

Original processing notes: It was from reference gene primer amplification that nucleated cell counts were estimated. Sequenced by immunoSEQ multiplex PCR; TCRdb stores in-frame clones only, minus some. The V and J calls and clone size are taken from that table; D and trimming were inferred from the DNA. The data hold under 150,000 clones, with around nine tenths observed a single time. While infection was still active, Seattle patients were enrolled and then followed longitudinally. After removal of 4 bases from V and 10 bases from J, the junction contained 9 bases not matched to a gene. Germline CDR1 is LNHDA and CDR2 is SQIVND (reference sequence). The CDR3 loop spans 15 amino acids.

Input material: peripheral blood. The rearrangement uses TRBV19 and TRBJ1-6, with 8 bases matching TRBD1. The sequence was obtained from a man aged 55 to 70 with COVID-19, enrolled during active disease. The chain's CDR3 is CASSNSGTGDSPLHF. The CDR3 DNA follows: TGTGCCAGTAGTAACTCCGGGACAGGCGACTCACCCCTCCACTTT.